This T cell receptor beta chain was obtained from a study of T cell responses to AZD1222 COVID-19 vaccine. TCRdb keeps only in-frame clones here, not all; method: immunoSEQ multiplex PCR. The sample holds about 94,000 clones, 75% to 90% seen once. As concerns this clone: Its antigen is as yet unknown.

Pooling covered second doses at about 4 or about 12 weeks. General study findings and limits: Only after the peak T cell response were repertoires sampled. The study reported that nearly half of spike-specific TCRs target unmutated variant regions.

The V gene lost 3 bases and the J gene lost 3 bases, with 7 bases spanning the gap. Looked up from germline, CDR1 is LNHDA and CDR2 is SQIVND (reference sequence). The CDR3 sequence is 13 residues long. The starting material was peripheral blood, obtained 28 days after the second AZD1222 dose. The chain recombines TRBV19 with TRBJ2-3; possibly TRBD1 for D (5 bases). The clonotype comes from an adult who received the AZD1222 COVID-19 vaccine. The CDR3, as DNA: TGTGCCAGTAGTATGACAGCGACAGATACGCAGTATTTT. Its protein product is CASSMTATDTQYF.